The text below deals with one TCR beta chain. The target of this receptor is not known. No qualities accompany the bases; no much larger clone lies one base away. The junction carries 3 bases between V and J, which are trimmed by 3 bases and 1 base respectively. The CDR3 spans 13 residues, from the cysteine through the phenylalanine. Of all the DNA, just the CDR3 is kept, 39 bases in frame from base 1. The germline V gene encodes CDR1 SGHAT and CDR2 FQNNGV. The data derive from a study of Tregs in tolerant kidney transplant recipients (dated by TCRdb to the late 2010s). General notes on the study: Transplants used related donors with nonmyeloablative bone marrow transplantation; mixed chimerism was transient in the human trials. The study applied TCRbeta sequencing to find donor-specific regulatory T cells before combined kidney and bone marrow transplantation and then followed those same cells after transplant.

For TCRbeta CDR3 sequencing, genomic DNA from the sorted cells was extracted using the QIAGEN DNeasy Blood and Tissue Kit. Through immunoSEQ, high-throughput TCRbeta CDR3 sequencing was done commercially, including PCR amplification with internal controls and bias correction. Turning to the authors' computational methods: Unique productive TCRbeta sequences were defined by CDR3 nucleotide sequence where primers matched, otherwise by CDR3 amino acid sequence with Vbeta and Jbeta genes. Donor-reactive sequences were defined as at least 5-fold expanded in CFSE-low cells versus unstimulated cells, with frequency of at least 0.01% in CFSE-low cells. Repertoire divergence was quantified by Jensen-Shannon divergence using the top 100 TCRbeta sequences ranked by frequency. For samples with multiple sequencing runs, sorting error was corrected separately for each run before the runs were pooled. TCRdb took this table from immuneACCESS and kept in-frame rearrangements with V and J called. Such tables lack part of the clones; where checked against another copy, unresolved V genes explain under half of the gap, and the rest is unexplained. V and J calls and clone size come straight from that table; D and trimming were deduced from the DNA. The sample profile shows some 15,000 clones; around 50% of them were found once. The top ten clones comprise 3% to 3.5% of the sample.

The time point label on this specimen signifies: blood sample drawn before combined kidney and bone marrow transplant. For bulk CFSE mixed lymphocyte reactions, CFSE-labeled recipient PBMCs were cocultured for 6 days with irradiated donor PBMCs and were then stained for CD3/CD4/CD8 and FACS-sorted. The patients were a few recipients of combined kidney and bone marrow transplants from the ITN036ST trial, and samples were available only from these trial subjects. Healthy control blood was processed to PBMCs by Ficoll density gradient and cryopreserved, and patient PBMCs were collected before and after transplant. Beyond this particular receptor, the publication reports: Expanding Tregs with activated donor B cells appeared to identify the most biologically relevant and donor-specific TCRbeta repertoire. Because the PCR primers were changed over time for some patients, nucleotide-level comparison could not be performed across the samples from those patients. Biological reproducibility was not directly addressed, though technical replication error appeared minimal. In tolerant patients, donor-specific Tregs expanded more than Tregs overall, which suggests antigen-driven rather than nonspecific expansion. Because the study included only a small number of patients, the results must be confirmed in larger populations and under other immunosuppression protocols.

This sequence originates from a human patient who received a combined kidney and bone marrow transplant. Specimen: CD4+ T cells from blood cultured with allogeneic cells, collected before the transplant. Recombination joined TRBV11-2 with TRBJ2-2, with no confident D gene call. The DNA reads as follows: TGTGCCAGCAGCTTCCAGAACACCGGGGAGCTGTTTTTT. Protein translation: CASSFQNTGELFF.